The present T cell receptor beta chain was sequenced within a study of cytomegalovirus exposure and HLA in healthy donors. General study points: High sensitivity and specificity were reportedly achieved when the classifier diagnosed cytomegalovirus status.

J gave up 6 bases and V 4 bases, and 7 bases lay outside the gene matches. This CDR3 region has 14 residues. Germline CDR1 SGHTA, CDR2 FQGTGA. For this clone: Its antigen is not known.

A roughly 120-subject validation cohort, separate from the approximately 690-subject first cohort, supplied the donors. Sequencing used immunoSEQ multiplex PCR; TCRdb keeps in-frame clones, though not all of them. The sample has about 160,000 clones; around 96% are singletons. The clonotype was recovered from a woman under 30 in good health and CMV-seronegative. The sample was PBMCs. The rearrangement uses TRBV7-3 and TRBJ2-5, with 8 bases matching TRBD2. In DNA, the CDR3 is TGTGCCAGCAGCTCCGGGGGGGCCGGTAAGACCCAGTACTTC. This codes for CASSSGGAGKTQYF.